Listed below are T cell receptor beta chains from one sample, sequenced in a study of CD8+ T cells in alopecia areata. Method: immunoSEQ multiplex PCR; TCRdb's copy keeps in-frame clones and lacks some. Of over 15,000 clones detected, around 62% appear once; the ten largest clones hold approximately 6.3%. This specimen consisted of skin, obtained at week 0. These receptors came from a human donor with alopecia areata. Each CDR3 is given with its conserved first and last residue. D genes are given only for firm matches. The size entry is marked missing in some rows and otherwise reads once, few, many or a size class.

V gene	CDR3 length	J gene	D gene	clone size	CDR3 DNA	CDR3 protein
TRBV7-9	12	TRBJ2-3	NA	NA	TGTGCCAGCAGCCCGCGAGGAGATACGCAGTATTTT	CASSPRGDTQYF
TRBV23-1	15	TRBJ2-1	TRBD2	NA	TGCGCCAGCAGTCAATGGTGGGGGGGTTACAATGAGCAGTTCTTC	CASSQWWGGYNEQFF
TRBV12-5	17	TRBJ2-7	NA	NA	TGTGCTAGTGGTTTGGTACCCCTCTGGGCGGGGTCCTACGAGCAGTACTTC	CASGLVPLWAGSYEQYF
TRBV5-4	13	TRBJ1-1	TRBD1	NA	TGTGCCGGCTTCTCAGGGGGCGGCACTGAAGCTTTCTTT	CAGFSGGGTEAFF
TRBV19	15	TRBJ2-1	TRBD2	NA	TGTGCCAGTAGTGCATCCGGGACTAGCGCCGATGAGCAGTTCTTC	CASSASGTSADEQFF
TRBV28	20	TRBJ2-1	TRBD2	once	TGTGCCAGCAGTTTATGGGGTAGCGGGACGATTCGCCCTGCCTACAATGAGCAGTTCTTC	CASSLWGSGTIRPAYNEQFF
TRBV4-1	15	TRBJ2-7	TRBD2	NA	TGCGCCAGCAGCCCCCGCGGGAGATCCTCCTACGAGCAGTACTTC	CASSPRGRSSYEQYF
TRBV6-5	16	TRBJ2-7	NA	few	TGTGCCAGCAGTTCAGACTTTTTTCACCGGAGTTACGAGCAGTACTTC	CASSSDFFHRSYEQYF
TRBV6-5	13	TRBJ2-1	NA	NA	TGTGCCAGCAGTTTTCAGGGGGGGAATGAGCAGTTCTTC	CASSFQGGNEQFF
TRBV29-1	13	TRBJ2-7	NA	few	TGCAGCGTTGAAGTGACAGGCTCCTACGAGCAGTACTTC	CSVEVTGSYEQYF